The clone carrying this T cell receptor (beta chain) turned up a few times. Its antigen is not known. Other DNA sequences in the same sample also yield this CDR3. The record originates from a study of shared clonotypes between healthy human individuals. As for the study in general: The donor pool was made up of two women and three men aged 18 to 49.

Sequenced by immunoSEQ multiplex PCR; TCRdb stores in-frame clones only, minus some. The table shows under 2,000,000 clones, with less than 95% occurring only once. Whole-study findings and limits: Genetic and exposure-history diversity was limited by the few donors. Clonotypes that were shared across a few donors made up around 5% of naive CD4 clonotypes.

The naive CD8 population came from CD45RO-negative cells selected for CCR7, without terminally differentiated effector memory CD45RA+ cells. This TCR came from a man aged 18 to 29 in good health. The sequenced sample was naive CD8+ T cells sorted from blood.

The CDR3: CASSQDRGTEAFF. As DNA, the CDR3 is TGCGCCAGCAGCCAAGATCGTGGAACTGAAGCTTTCTTT. The chain employs TRBV4-3 and TRBJ1-1, with unresolved D. The ends were cut back, 0 bases at V and 5 bases at J, with 7 bases in the middle. CDR1 is LGHNA and CDR2 is YSLEER in the germline V gene. The CDR3 extends over 13 amino acids.